These 29 T cell receptor beta chains came from one sample sequenced in a study of shared clonotypes between healthy human individuals. Profiling relied on immunoSEQ multiplex PCR, and the TCRdb table lists in-frame clones only, not all of them. The sample includes some 2,100,000 clones, 90% to 97% of them seen just once. The specimen was naive CD4+ T cells sorted from blood. As to subset: CD45RA+ positively selected. Receptor source: a man between 18 and 35 years old in good health.

This chain uses TRBV30 with TRBJ1-4; D is possibly TRBD1 (5 bases). V was cut by 0 bases and J by 8 bases, with 16 bases left in between. CDR3 size: 15 residues. CDR1 is GTSNPN, CDR2 SVGIG, per germline (reference sequence). The CDR3 DNA sequence: TGTGCCTGGAGTGTATCTGGGGGGACTCGGGAAAAACTGTTTTTT. As protein: CAWSVSGGTREKLFF.

This chain joins TRBV6-5 and TRBJ2-7; 14 bases are shared with TRBD2. Per germline, CDR1 MNHEY and CDR2 SVGAGI. Trimming removed 7 bases from V and 6 bases from J; junction bases left unmatched: 5. There are 14 residues in the CDR3. The CDR3 DNA reads TGTGCCAGCAAACCTGGACTAGCGGGGGGCGAGCAGTACTTC. It encodes CASKPGLAGGEQYF.

The J gene is TRBJ2-5, the V gene TRBV4-3, with D perhaps given as TRBD1 or TRBD2 (6 bases each). In germline, CDR1 is LGHNA, CDR2 YSLEER. The CDR3 is 13 residues long. The V end lost 0 bases, the J end lost 9 bases, and 11 bases lay between the germline ends. DNA for the CDR3: TGCGCCAGCAGCCAAGATAGGGGGGCGGCCCAGTACTTC. Translating it yields CASSQDRGAAQYF.

The rearrangement uses TRBV30 and TRBJ1-1, with no clear D. Germline assignment: CDR1 GTSNPN and CDR2 SVGIG (reference sequence). V lost 4 bases and J 1 base, leaving 7 bases between the germline ends. The CDR3 has 12 residues. Here the CDR3 DNA reads TGTGCCTGGAATTTGGGGAACACTGAAGCTTTCTTT. Translating gives CAWNLGNTEAFF.

J is TRBJ1-2 and V is TRBV6-1; D remains unclear. V was clipped by 0 bases and J by 0 bases, with 5 bases between them. Per the germline V gene, CDR1 is MNHNS and CDR2 is SASEGT. This CDR3 contains 14 residues. The CDR3 is CASSEAVSNYGYTF. The DNA of the CDR3 is TGTGCCAGCAGTGAAGCGGTCTCTAACTATGGCTACACCTTC.

The J gene is TRBJ2-7, the V gene TRBV5-1; D ambiguous. Trimming pared 4 bases from V and 2 bases from J, leaving 25 bases between. The germline gives CDR1 SGHRS, CDR2 YFSETQ. This CDR3 region has 18 residues. In nucleotides, the CDR3 is TGCGCCAGCAGCCTAGTTGAAAGGGCCCACCCGACCGCCTACGAGCAGTACTTC. It is translated as CASSLVERAHPTAYEQYF.

The chain joins TRBV6-5 to TRBJ1-3; no clear D. Trimming took 2 bases from V and 2 from J, leaving 7 bases between them. CDR1 is MNHEY and CDR2 is SVGAGI in the germline V gene. The CDR3 loop spans 14 amino acids. The CDR3 DNA is TGTGCCAGCAGTTACAGGGTACCTGGAAACACCATATATTTT. Translating gives CASSYRVPGNTIYF.

This chain connects TRBV14 to TRBJ2-3; D tentatively fits TRBD1 or TRBD2 (9 bases each). The CDR3 covers 22 residues. With 4 bases removed from V and 4 bases from J, the gap between germline ends came to 36 bases. Germline CDR1 SGHDN, CDR2 FVKESK. The CDR3 loop is CASSRKVGTGWWSGRSADTQYF. CDR3 in DNA: TGTGCCAGCAGCCGGAAAGTCGGGACAGGGTGGTGGAGCGGGAGGTCCGCAGATACGCAGTATTTT.

The chain joins TRBV28 to TRBJ2-7; TRBD1 or TRBD2 may be the D gene (5 bases each). There are 13 residues in the CDR3. With 6 bases removed from V and 2 bases from J, the gap between germline ends came to 11 bases. Per the germline V gene, CDR1 is MDHEN and CDR2 is SYDVKM. CDR3 amino acids: CASRRRGPYEQYF. In DNA form, the CDR3 reads TGTGCCAGCAGACGTCGGGGACCCTACGAGCAGTACTTC.

J is TRBJ2-3 and V is TRBV28; 8 nucleotides agree with TRBD2. The germline CDR1 and CDR2 sequences are MDHEN and SYDVKM. V trimming: 3 bases; J trimming: 4 bases; junction bases outside the gene matches: 9. This CDR3 is built from 16 residues. CDR3 sequence (DNA): TGTGCCAGCAGTTTTTCGGGGGGGGCCGTGTCAGATACGCAGTATTTT. Amino acid sequence: CASSFSGGAVSDTQYF.

This clone appeared a single time. CDR3 DNA: TGTGCCAGCAGGTCCTTCGGGGCGGGAATGGAGACCCAGTACTTC. Protein: CASRSFGAGMETQYF. V is TRBV11-2 and J is TRBJ2-5; maybe TRBD2 (6 bases). Germline V gene data show CDR1 as SGHAT and CDR2 as FQNNGV. The CDR3 covers 15 residues. With 6 bases removed from V and 5 bases from J, the gap between germline ends came to 19 bases.

This clone appeared a few times. Other nucleotide sequences from this sample produce the same CDR3. The V call is TRBV5-1, the J call TRBJ1-6; D call uncertain. The CDR3 extends over 15 amino acids. CDR1 and CDR2 (germline): SGHRS, YFSETQ. V lost 0 bases and J lost 5, with 9 bases in between. CDR3 region: CASSLEAGNNSPLHF. CDR3 DNA sequence: TGCGCCAGCAGCTTGGAAGCGGGAAATAATTCACCCCTCCACTTT.

The chain joins TRBV7-2 to TRBJ2-7; 11 bases match TRBD2. V lost 5 bases and J lost 7; bases outside the gene matches: 10. The CDR3 runs to 15 residues. Germline loops: CDR1 SGHTA, CDR2 FQGNSA. The CDR3 sequence: CASSLSGRAAGEQYF. The CDR3 bases are TGTGCCAGCAGCCTTAGCGGGAGGGCCGCGGGGGAGCAGTACTTC.

This clone was observed a few times. The rearrangement uses TRBV2 and TRBJ1-3, with D perhaps matching TRBD1 (6 bases). Germline loops: CDR1 SNHLY, CDR2 FYNNEI. V lost 6 bases and J 4 bases, leaving 13 bases between the germline ends. CDR3 length: 14 residues. The CDR3 DNA sequence: TGTGCCAGCAGCCACAGGGATCTCGGAAACACCATATATTTT. It specifies CASSHRDLGNTIYF.

This clone was seen a single time. The rearrangement links TRBV27 to TRBJ1-5, with 8 bases identical to TRBD1. Germline V gene sequence: CDR1 MNHEY, CDR2 SMNVEV (reference sequence). Trimming cost V 8 bases and J 8 bases; bases outside gene matches: 2. This CDR3 comprises 11 residues. The DNA of the CDR3 is TGTGCCAGCCTGACAGGGGAGCCCCAGCATTTT. It codes for CASLTGEPQHF.

Note on this clone: In the same sample, other DNA sequences code for this CDR3. This chain links TRBV5-1 with TRBJ2-7; 9 bases line up with TRBD1. The germline V gene has CDR1 SGHRS and CDR2 YFSETQ. This CDR3 has 14 residues. V lost 4 bases and J lost 2; bases outside the gene matches: 4. CDR3 DNA sequence: TGCGCCAGCAGCCCGGGACAGGGTGCCTACGAGCAGTACTTC. This translates into CASSPGQGAYEQYF.

CDR3 residues: CASFRDAGPGELFF. CDR3 sequence (DNA): TGCGCCAGCTTCCGGGACGCAGGACCCGGGGAGCTGTTTTTT. The gene calls are TRBV5-1 and TRBJ2-2; D could derive from TRBD1 or TRBD2 (5 bases each). Germline V gives CDR1 SGHRS, CDR2 YFSETQ. This CDR3 region has 14 residues. The V end lost 7 bases, the J end lost 6 bases, and 16 bases lay between the germline ends.

This chain uses TRBV9 with TRBJ2-5; 11 bases match TRBD1. CDR1 and CDR2 from the germline V gene are SGDLS and YYNGEE. Germline trimming cut 3 bases from V and 4 bases from J; bases unmatched to any gene: 8. This CDR3 region has 16 residues. The CDR3: CASSARGTGGIETQYF. In DNA form, the CDR3 reads TGTGCCAGCAGCGCCCGCGGGACAGGGGGTATAGAGACCCAGTACTTC.

The rearrangement joins TRBV7-9 to TRBJ1-6; D not certain. The V gene's germline CDR1 is SEHNR and CDR2 FQNEAQ (reference sequence). V was shortened by 10 bases and J by 6 bases, with 16 bases between the two germline ends. This CDR3 region has 14 residues. CDR3 sequence: CATGWTDSNSPLHF. CDR3 nucleotide sequence: TGTGCCACCGGCTGGACGGATTCTAATTCACCCCTCCACTTT.

The gene calls are TRBV27 and TRBJ2-7; 8 bases map to TRBD1. Germline V gene lookup returns CDR1 MNHEY and CDR2 SMNVEV (reference sequence). The CDR3 contains 14 residues. V was pared by 8 bases and J by 2 bases, with 8 bases of the junction left unmatched. CDR3 bases: TGTGCCAGCCGATACAGGGGGACCGCCTACGAGCAGTACTTC. Translated, it gives CASRYRGTAYEQYF.

This rearrangement joins TRBV27 to TRBJ2-3, with TRBD2 matching 9 bases. The junction had 8 bases not matched to a gene; V was cut back by 3 bases and J by 7 bases. The CDR3 extends over 15 amino acids. Germline-derived CDR1 and CDR2 are MNHEY and SMNVEV (reference sequence). Written as DNA, the CDR3 is TGTGCCAGCAGTTTGGGTAGCGGGGGCGTTAATACGCAGTATTTT. Its protein is CASSLGSGGVNTQYF.

The chain links TRBV4-3 to TRBJ1-6; TRBD1 aligns across 10 bases. Trimming at V came to 0 bases and at J to 10 bases, leaving 3 bases not matched to a gene. The CDR3 has 15 amino acids. The V gene's germline CDR1 is LGHNA and CDR2 YSLEER. CDR3 coding DNA: TGCGCCAGCAGCCAAGAGGGACAGGGGCCCTCACCCCTCCACTTT. Its translation: CASSQEGQGPSPLHF.

The J gene is TRBJ2-7, the V gene TRBV2; D not certain. This CDR3 spans 16 amino acids. The germline gives CDR1 SNHLY, CDR2 FYNNEI. Trimming pared 0 bases from V and 5 bases from J, leaving 17 bases between. The CDR3 protein is CASSEALQSSGDEQYF. CDR3 in DNA: TGTGCCAGCAGTGAAGCGCTTCAGTCTAGTGGCGACGAGCAGTACTTC.

V gene TRBV5-4 combines with J gene TRBJ2-5; 10 positions match TRBD2. The CDR3 is made up of 16 amino acids. CDR1 is SGHNT, CDR2 YYREEE, per germline (reference sequence). The V and J ends lost 3 bases and 5 bases, in that order; junction bases with no gene match: 10. The DNA for the CDR3 is TGTGCCAGCAGCTCGGGGGTAGCGGGAGGACTGGAGACCCAGTACTTC. Residues: CASSSGVAGGLETQYF.

The rearrangement uses TRBV10-1 and TRBJ1-1, with TRBD1 as a possible D gene (6 bases). Trimming left V 6 bases short and J 0 bases short, with 14 bases between. The V gene's germline CDR1 is WNHNN and CDR2 SYGVQD (reference sequence). CDR3 size: 15 residues. CDR3 sequence (DNA): TGCGCCAGCAGAGAAGCGACAGGAATGAACACTGAAGCTTTCTTT. It yields the protein CASREATGMNTEAFF.

The chain is built from TRBV6-5 and TRBJ1-4, with 8 positions matching TRBD1. This CDR3 has 16 amino acids. Germline V CDR1 and CDR2: MNHEY, SVGAGI. With V trimmed by 4 bases and J by 2 bases, 6 bases remained unmatched. CDR3 sequence: CASSFGQGGTNEKLFF. CDR3 in DNA: TGTGCCAGCAGTTTCGGACAGGGCGGGACTAATGAAAAACTGTTTTTT.

This clone was seen a handful of times. The chain combines TRBV29-1 with TRBJ1-1; no clear D gene. Germline V lookup: CDR1 SQVTM, CDR2 ANQGSEA. The germline V and J ends were trimmed by 3 bases and 1 base, with 6 bases remaining between them. CDR3 length: 12 residues. The DNA for the CDR3 is TGCAGCGTTGATTGGCAGAACACTGAAGCTTTCTTT. Translation gives CSVDWQNTEAFF.

To note about this clone: The sample has other DNA sequences that encode this CDR3 too. The V gene is TRBV10-3, the J gene TRBJ2-2; D is possibly TRBD1 (6 bases). Germline values: CDR1 ENHRY, CDR2 SYGVKD. This CDR3 contains 14 residues. Trimming stripped 4 bases from V and 1 base from J, with 7 bases between. The CDR3 protein is CAISGTENTGELFF. CDR3 coding DNA: TGTGCCATCAGTGGGACAGAGAACACCGGGGAGCTGTTTTTT.

The chain employs TRBV4-1 and TRBJ1-4; D ambiguous. V was trimmed by 2 bases and J by 5 bases, leaving 12 bases between them. The germline V gene encodes CDR1 MGHRA and CDR2 YSYEKL. The length of the CDR3 is 15 residues. In DNA form, the CDR3 reads TGCGCCAGCAGCCAATTTGACGTAATGAATGAAAAACTGTTTTTT. Translation gives CASSQFDVMNEKLFF.